This T cell receptor beta chain comes out of a study of cytomegalovirus exposure and HLA in healthy donors. Trimming pared 6 bases from V and 2 bases from J, leaving 10 bases between. The CDR3 covers 13 residues. The V gene's germline CDR1 is MNHNY and CDR2 SVGAGI (reference sequence). General study points: Highly shared sequence variants in one cluster were likely a sequencing artifact.

PCR involved 60 Vbeta and 13 Jbeta primers. Measured with immunoSEQ multiplex PCR; TCRdb has only the in-frame clones, and not every one. The table shows about 150,000 clones, with 77% occurring only once. Concerning this clone itself: The antigen remains unidentified.

The receptor's source is a male donor in good health and CMV-seronegative. The specimen sequenced was PBMCs. The chain employs TRBV6-6 and TRBJ2-5; the D is unclear. CDR3 coding DNA: TGTGCCAGCAGATTAGACGGGCAAGAGACCCAGTACTTC. Encoded protein: CASRLDGQETQYF.